Below are 30 T cell receptor beta chains sequenced from a single sample in a study of cytomegalovirus exposure and HLA in healthy donors. 60 Vbeta and 13 Jbeta primers were used in PCR. Profiled with immunoSEQ multiplex PCR; TCRdb holds only in-frame clones, not every one. The sample includes around 110,000 clones. Material: PBMCs. These receptors all stem from a man between 35 and 55 years old in good health and CMV-seropositive.

The chain has TRBV29-1 and TRBJ2-5; 7 bases map to TRBD2. The last part of the DNA fits TRBJ2-7 better; the J call may be wrong. The CDR3 sequence is 11 residues long. CDR1 SQVTM and CDR2 ANQGSEA come from the germline V gene. The CDR3, as DNA: TGCAGCGTAGCGGGATCCTACGAGCAGTACTTC. Protein: CSVAGSYEQYF.

The chain links TRBV5-1 to TRBJ2-7; 8 nucleotides line up with TRBD1. J gave up 2 bases and V 4 bases, and 8 bases lay outside the gene matches. There are 15 residues in the CDR3. CDR1 SGHRS and CDR2 YFSETQ come from the germline V gene. The chain's CDR3 is CASSIGGQETYEQYF. CDR3 DNA: TGCGCCAGCAGCATCGGGGGACAGGAGACCTACGAGCAGTACTTC.

The chain couples TRBV18 to TRBJ2-3, with 9 nucleotides matching TRBD2. The CDR3 sequence is 16 residues long. V trimming: 0 bases; J trimming: 1 base; junction bases outside the gene matches: 2. Germline V gene lookup returns CDR1 KGHSH and CDR2 LQKENI. The CDR3 DNA reads as TGTGCCAGCTCACCACCGACTAGCGGCCGCACAGATACGCAGTATTTT. This gives the protein CASSPPTSGRTDTQYF.

This chain uses TRBV30 with TRBJ1-1; the D is unclear. V lost 0 bases and J 5 bases, leaving 7 bases between the germline ends. This CDR3 has 12 amino acids. Germline lookup yields CDR1 GTSNPN and CDR2 SVGIG (reference sequence). Written as DNA, the CDR3 is TGTGCCTGGAGTGTTGGGGAGACTGAAGCTTTCTTT. Protein product: CAWSVGETEAFF.

The chain has TRBV11-2 and TRBJ1-2, with D possibly being TRBD1 (5 bases). The CDR3 runs 15 residues. Germline loops: CDR1 SGHAT, CDR2 FQNNGV. V dropped 1 base and J dropped 5 bases, with 14 bases sitting between them. CDR3 bases: TGTGCCAGCAGCTTAGGGGGCAAAGGATATTATGGCTACACCTTC. This translates into CASSLGGKGYYGYTF.

The V call is TRBV27, the J call TRBJ2-2; TRBD1 matches 7 bases. V trimming: 6 bases; J trimming: 0 bases; junction bases outside the gene matches: 1. The CDR3 runs to 14 residues. Looked up from germline, CDR1 is MNHEY and CDR2 is SMNVEV (reference sequence). For the CDR3, the DNA is TGTGCCAGCAGGGACAGGACGAACACCGGGGAGCTGTTTTTT. Translation: CASRDRTNTGELFF.

The chain carries TRBV6-6 and TRBJ1-4; 8 bases line up with TRBD1. The CDR3 extends over 16 amino acids. The ends lost 4 bases at V and 2 bases at J; junction bases unmatched: 6. Germline V gene sequence: CDR1 MNHNY, CDR2 SVGAGI (reference sequence). The CDR3 sequence: CASSFQGAGTNEKLFF. The CDR3 nucleotides are TGTGCCAGCAGTTTCCAGGGGGCAGGGACTAATGAAAAACTGTTTTTT.

The chain is built from TRBV7-9 and TRBJ2-3; possibly TRBD2 for D (6 bases). Between the trimmed V and J ends, which lost 3 bases and 4 bases, there was a span of 14 bases. CDR1 and CDR2 from the germline V gene are SEHNR and FQNEAQ (reference sequence). The CDR3 spans 15 residues. The CDR3 spells CASSFRAPGADTQYF. The DNA of the CDR3 is TGTGCCAGCAGCTTTAGGGCCCCGGGAGCAGATACGCAGTATTTT. Full variable domain (missing parts from reference TRBV7-9 and TRBJ2-3): DTGVSQNPRHKITKRGQNVTFRCDPISEHNRLYWYRQTLGQGPEFLTYFQNEAQLEKSRLLSDRFSAERPKGSFSTLEIQRTEQGDSAMYLCASSFRAPGADTQYFGPGTRLTVL.

The rearrangement uses TRBV5-1 and TRBJ1-4; TRBD1 matches 7 bases. Per germline, CDR1 SGHRS and CDR2 YFSETQ. CDR3 length: 16 amino acids. The ends lost 4 bases at V and 4 bases at J; junction bases unmatched: 10. CDR3 in DNA: TGCGCCAGCAGCCTGACAGGGAGGTCCCTTAATGAAAAACTGTTTTTT. It translates to CASSLTGRSLNEKLFF.

CDR3 sequence reads: CASSSRTVSYEQYF. The CDR3 region has the DNA TGCGCCAGCAGCTCTAGGACAGTCTCCTACGAGCAGTACTTC. This rearrangement joins TRBV5-1 to TRBJ2-7; D may be TRBD1 (6 bases). The CDR3 totals 14 residues. Trimming stripped 3 bases from V and 0 bases from J, with 10 bases between. Germline V gene data show CDR1 as SGHRS and CDR2 as YFSETQ.

The chain links TRBV6-5 to TRBJ2-7; TRBD2 might be the D (6 bases). This CDR3 is 15 amino acids long. Trimming took 0 bases from V and 3 from J, leaving 12 bases between them. The V gene's germline CDR1 is MNHEY and CDR2 SVGAGI. The CDR3 protein is CASSYSGTSNYEQYF. CDR3 nucleotides: TGTGCCAGCAGTTACTCCGGGACTTCTAACTACGAGCAGTACTTC.

The V call is TRBV9, the J call TRBJ1-2; D perhaps matches TRBD1 (5 bases). There are 17 residues in the CDR3. V was clipped by 0 bases and J by 0 bases, with 15 bases between them. Germline V gene lookup returns CDR1 SGDLS and CDR2 YYNGEE. In nucleotides, the CDR3 is TGTGCCAGCAGCGTAGGGGGCATTTCGAAAGCTAACTATGGCTACACCTTC. Translating it yields CASSVGGISKANYGYTF.

This chain joins TRBV19 and TRBJ2-1; 11 bases match TRBD2. Germline trimming cut 1 base from V and 9 bases from J; bases unmatched to any gene: 2. This CDR3 has 14 residues. Germline lookup yields CDR1 LNHDA and CDR2 SQIVND (reference sequence). The DNA of the CDR3 is TGTGCCAGTAGTATAGTAGCGGGAGGGGCTGAGCAGTTCTTC. Translating gives CASSIVAGGAEQFF.

V usage is TRBV11-3 and J usage is TRBJ1-1; D not resolved. V gave up 2 bases and J gave up 0 bases, with 4 bases separating them. This CDR3 has 13 residues. Germline assignment: CDR1 SGHNT and CDR2 YENEEA. The DNA for the CDR3 is TGTGCCAGCAGCTTATCAGTGAACACTGAAGCTTTCTTT. Its translation: CASSLSVNTEAFF.

This chain uses TRBV5-6 with TRBJ2-7, with a weak D call TRBD2 (6 bases). The length of the CDR3 is 12 residues. The germline V gene encodes CDR1 SGHDT and CDR2 YYEEEE. V lost 4 bases and J 5 bases, leaving 10 bases between the germline ends. CDR3 DNA sequence: TGTGCCAGCAGCGCGGGCGGGGACGAGCAGTACTTC. It codes for CASSAGGDEQYF.

This chain links TRBV5-1 with TRBJ2-1; D might be TRBD2 (6 bases). The CDR3 loop spans 15 amino acids. V gave up 0 bases and J gave up 5 bases, with 12 bases separating them. Germline V gene sequence: CDR1 SGHRS, CDR2 YFSETQ. The chain's CDR3 is CASSLVASAHNEQFF. CDR3 DNA: TGCGCCAGCAGCTTGGTGGCTAGCGCCCACAATGAGCAGTTCTTC.

J is TRBJ1-4 and V is TRBV18; 7 bases are a match to TRBD1. Losses at the gene ends were 5 bases for V and 5 bases for J; bases not matched to a gene: 8. The CDR3 length is 15 residues. CDR1 is KGHSH and CDR2 is LQKENI in the germline V gene. CDR3 sequence: CASSRSDRSNEKLFF. As DNA, the CDR3 is TGTGCCAGCTCAAGATCGGACAGGTCGAATGAAAAACTGTTTTTT.

The chain couples TRBV5-1 to TRBJ1-1; D gene unclear. This CDR3 spans 12 amino acids. Germline V gives CDR1 SGHRS, CDR2 YFSETQ. V lost 0 bases and J lost 10, with 10 bases in between. This CDR3 reads CASSLDAARAFF. The CDR3 region has the DNA TGCGCCAGCAGCTTGGACGCCGCGCGAGCTTTCTTT.

The chain is built from TRBV11-2 and TRBJ2-3; TRBD2 matches at 8 bases. Germline CDR1 and CDR2: SGHAT and FQNNGV. V dropped 0 bases and J dropped 6; count of bases not matched to a gene: 5. The CDR3 loop spans 15 amino acids. In DNA, the CDR3 is TGTGCCAGCAGCTTAGATCTAGCGGGTCTTGATACGCAGTATTTT. It is translated as CASSLDLAGLDTQYF.

The rearrangement uses TRBV4-1 and TRBJ2-7; weak D call: TRBD2 (6 bases). Trimming removed 3 bases from V and 4 bases from J, with 16 bases in between. This CDR3 region has 15 residues. The germline V gene encodes CDR1 MGHRA and CDR2 YSYEKL. The chain's CDR3 is CASSHMSGLGYEQYF. CDR3 nucleotides: TGCGCCAGCAGCCATATGAGCGGGCTGGGGTACGAGCAGTACTTC.

The chain uses TRBV28 and TRBJ2-1; a possible D gene is TRBD2 (6 bases). V lost 5 bases and J lost 2, with 13 bases in between. CDR1 is MDHEN and CDR2 is SYDVKM in the germline V gene. CDR3 size: 15 residues. The CDR3 sequence is CASSEAGQAYNEQFF. CDR3 DNA: TGTGCCAGCAGTGAGGCGGGGCAAGCCTACAATGAGCAGTTCTTC.

J is TRBJ1-2 and V is TRBV19; D is possibly TRBD1 (6 bases). With 5 bases removed from V and 2 bases from J, the gap between germline ends came to 12 bases. Germline assignment: CDR1 LNHDA and CDR2 SQIVND (reference sequence). The CDR3 extends over 14 amino acids. CDR3 residues: CASSALGQNYGYTF. Written as DNA, the CDR3 is TGTGCCAGTAGTGCCCTCGGACAGAACTATGGCTACACCTTC.

The chain is built from TRBV5-1 and TRBJ2-1, with 10 bases fitting TRBD1. With 0 bases clipped from V and 3 bases from J, the junction kept 3 bases outside the gene matches. CDR3 length: 16 residues. The V gene's germline CDR1 is SGHRS and CDR2 YFSETQ. The CDR3 DNA reads TGCGCCAGCAGCTTGGCTGGACAGGGGGACTACAATGAGCAGTTCTTC. Amino acids: CASSLAGQGDYNEQFF.

The chain employs TRBV30 and TRBJ2-3, with TRBD2 identical over 10 bases. This CDR3 is 16 amino acids long. Germline lookup yields CDR1 GTSNPN and CDR2 SVGIG (reference sequence). V lost 3 bases and J lost 6; bases outside the gene matches: 12. CDR3 sequence reads: CAWSPKTSGSRDTQYF. The CDR3 DNA reads TGTGCCTGGAGCCCTAAGACTAGCGGGTCCCGGGATACGCAGTATTTT.

This chain uses TRBV20-1 with TRBJ1-2, with D perhaps TRBD1 (5 bases). Looked up from germline, CDR1 is DFQATT and CDR2 is SNEGSKA (reference sequence). Deletions cut 7 bases from V and 8 bases from J, with 8 bases between. The CDR3 has 9 residues. CDR3 bases: TGCAGTGTGGACAAGGGCTACACCTTC. Protein product: CSVDKGYTF.

The V and J genes are TRBV2 and TRBJ2-1; TRBD1 matches 7 bases. The germline CDR1 and CDR2 sequences are SNHLY and FYNNEI. The CDR3 is made up of 15 amino acids. V lost 7 bases to trimming and J lost 5 bases; unmatched junction nucleotides: 11. CDR3 DNA sequence: TGTGCCAGCAAAGCATTAGTGACAGGGAACAATGAGCAGTTCTTC. It encodes CASKALVTGNNEQFF.

The J gene is TRBJ1-5, the V gene TRBV5-6; TRBD1 might be the D (6 bases). From germline, CDR1 is SGHDT and CDR2 YYEEEE. CDR3 length: 17 residues. Trimming stripped 3 bases from V and 9 bases from J, with 25 bases between. The CDR3 reads CASSSTGTSTISSPQHF. CDR3 bases: TGTGCCAGCAGCTCCACGGGGACATCTACTATCAGTTCGCCCCAGCATTTT.

The chain couples TRBV5-1 to TRBJ2-7; 10 positions match TRBD2. The V gene's germline CDR1 is SGHRS and CDR2 YFSETQ. Trimming at V came to 5 bases and at J to 3 bases, leaving 8 bases not matched to a gene. This CDR3 is built from 15 residues. CDR3 nucleotide sequence: TGCGCCAGCAGGATAGCGGGAGGAAAGAACTACGAGCAGTACTTC. Protein: CASRIAGGKNYEQYF.

The chain has TRBV5-6 and TRBJ1-5; 9 bases line up with TRBD1. This CDR3 has 14 residues. The junction had 6 bases not matched to a gene; V was cut back by 4 bases and J by 7 bases. From germline, CDR1 is SGHDT and CDR2 YYEEEE. CDR3 bases: TGTGCCAGCAGCCCCGGACAGGGGAAACAGCCCCAGCATTTT. Translation gives CASSPGQGKQPQHF.

This chain's CDR3 is CASSPPRWAGDRYEQYF. Here the CDR3 DNA reads TGTGCCAGCTCACCACCCCGTTGGGCGGGAGATCGCTACGAGCAGTACTTC. This chain connects TRBV18 to TRBJ2-7; 7 bases map to TRBD2. V was pared by 0 bases and J by 3 bases, with 11 bases of the junction left unmatched. Germline V gene lookup returns CDR1 KGHSH and CDR2 LQKENI. The CDR3 spans 17 residues.